This TCR beta chain was profiled in a study of T cells in Graves' hyperthyroidism and ophthalmopathy. Study results and caveats: Ophthalmopathy was separated from stable hyperthyroidism by a 13 V-J model.

Amplification yielded TCR beta CDR3 regions, with RNA transcripts as the source. Initially, a first-round RT-PCR of the TCR CDR3 employed the HTBI primer set. TCRdb recomputed calls from the multiplex PCR reads with MiXCR, one row per CDR3 protein. The sample contains roughly 800,000 distinct CDR3 sequences, around 39% of which appear only once. The study enrolled patients aged 18 to 65 with newly diagnosed hyperthyroidism of under 2 months' duration. Diagnosis rested on symptoms, serum thyroxine and TRAb, thyroid ultrasound, and orbital computed tomography. The source of the PBMCs was 10 ml of fresh peripheral blood. This clonotype appeared many times. Its antigen is as yet unknown. This CDR3 contains 15 residues. The germline gives CDR1 SEHNR, CDR2 FQNEAQ (reference sequence). Trimming cost V 0 bases and J 9 bases, with 12 bases left between them.

The TCR originated in a man aged 18-30 years with Graves' hyperthyroidism. Sequencing used blood. The chain uses TRBV7-9 and TRBJ1-6; D gene unclear. The CDR3: CASSLAGIPGSPLHF. The CDR3 DNA follows: TGTGCCAGCAGCTTAGCAGGCATCCCCGGTTCACCCCTCCACTTT.